This record concerns one T cell receptor beta chain sequence. Its antigen is unknown. The sample comes from a study of beta chain features in type 1 diabetes. Study-wide background: The number of sorted cells examined across all samples was approximately 110,000,000.

Findings and limits, study-wide: Researchers report that Type 1 diabetes patients had moderately but significantly shorter TCRB CDR3s across all four CD4+ subsets. For patients and controls alike, PCR might favor shorter templates to the same degree.

The V and J ends lost 0 bases and 0 bases respectively, with 12 bases between them. The CDR3 is made up of 17 amino acids. CDR1 is SGHAT and CDR2 is FQNNGV in the germline V gene. The isolated RNA, all of it, was reverse transcribed, so expressed TCRB transcripts were what got sequenced. Using immunoSEQ multiplex PCR, the repertoire was profiled, and TCRdb retains in-frame clones only, with some absent. The table includes approximately 730,000 clones, around an eighth detected once. The rearrangement links TRBV11-2 to TRBJ2-1, with D unclear. Specimen: naive CD4+ T cells from blood. This receptor was taken from a man between 18 and 35 years old with type 1 diabetes. The CDR3 spells CASSLDLGRPSYNEQFF. The CDR3 DNA sequence: TGTGCCAGCAGCTTAGATTTGGGCCGGCCCTCCTACAATGAGCAGTTCTTC.